This T cell receptor (beta chain) was identified during a study of blood T cell repertoires in COVID-19. On the study more broadly: The United States, Italy and Spain supplied acute and convalescent COVID-19 samples. The analysed material was cDNA or gDNA that came from T cells, B-cell-depleted T cells, or PBMCs.

Patients in Seattle were enrolled during active infection, then followed longitudinally. Per the germline V gene, CDR1 is MNHEY and CDR2 is SVGAGI. The CDR3 is 11 residues long. The ends were cut back, 6 bases at V and 1 base at J, with 3 bases in the middle. Original processing methods: The assay estimated nucleated cells by amplifying reference gene primers. The repertoire was sequenced with immunoSEQ multiplex PCR; TCRdb's copy has only in-frame clones and lacks some. V, J and clone size are taken as reported in that table, and D and trimming were inferred from the DNA itself. The sample has roughly 100,000 clones, around 90% seen once.

Specimen: peripheral blood. The TCR was taken from a woman in her forties or fifties with COVID-19, enrolled during active disease. This chain links TRBV6-5 with TRBJ1-1; D is uncertain. The CDR3 is CASSKNTEAFF. In nucleotides, the CDR3 is TGTGCCAGCAGCAAGAACACTGAAGCTTTCTTT.